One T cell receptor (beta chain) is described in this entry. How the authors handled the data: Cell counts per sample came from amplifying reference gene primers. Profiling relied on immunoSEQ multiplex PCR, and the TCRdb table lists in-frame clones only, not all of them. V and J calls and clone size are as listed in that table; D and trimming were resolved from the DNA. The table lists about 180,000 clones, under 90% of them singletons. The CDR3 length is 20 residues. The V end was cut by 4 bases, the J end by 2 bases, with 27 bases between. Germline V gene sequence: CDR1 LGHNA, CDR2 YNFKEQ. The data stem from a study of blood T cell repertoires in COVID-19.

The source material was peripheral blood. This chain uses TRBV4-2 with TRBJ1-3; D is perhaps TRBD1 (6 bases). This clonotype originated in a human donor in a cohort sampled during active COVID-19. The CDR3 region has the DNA TGTGCCAGCAGCCTGCGGAGGGGGGGGTCAGTTGGGGACGCTGGAAACACCATATATTTT. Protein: CASSLRRGGSVGDAGNTIYF.